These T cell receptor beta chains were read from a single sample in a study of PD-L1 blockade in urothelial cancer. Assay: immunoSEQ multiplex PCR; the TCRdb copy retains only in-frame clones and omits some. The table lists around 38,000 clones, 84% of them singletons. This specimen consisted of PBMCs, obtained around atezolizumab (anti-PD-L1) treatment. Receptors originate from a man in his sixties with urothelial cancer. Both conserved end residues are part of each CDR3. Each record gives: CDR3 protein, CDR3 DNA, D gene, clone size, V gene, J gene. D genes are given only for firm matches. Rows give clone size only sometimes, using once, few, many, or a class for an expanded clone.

cdr3_aa: CASSYSSGNSYEQYF; cdr3_nt: TGTGCCAGCAGTTATTCTAGCGGGAACTCCTACGAGCAGTACTTC; d_call: TRBD2; clone_size: -; v_call: TRBV6-9; j_call: TRBJ2-7
cdr3_aa: CASSGQGNTGELFF; cdr3_nt: TGTGCCAGCTCGGGACAGGGGAACACCGGGGAGCTGTTTTTT; d_call: TRBD1; clone_size: -; v_call: TRBV2; j_call: TRBJ2-2
cdr3_aa: CASSYQGGNEQFF; cdr3_nt: TGTGCCAGCAGCTACCAGGGAGGGAATGAGCAGTTCTTC; d_call: TRBD2; clone_size: once; v_call: TRBV7-9; j_call: TRBJ2-1
cdr3_aa: CASSATGTGANVLTF; cdr3_nt: TGCGCCAGCAGCGCTACAGGGACTGGGGCCAACGTCCTGACTTTC; d_call: -; clone_size: -; v_call: TRBV5-1; j_call: TRBJ2-6
cdr3_aa: CASSPLWDRGFNEQFF; cdr3_nt: TGTGCCAGCAGTCCACTGTGGGACAGGGGTTTCAATGAGCAGTTCTTC; d_call: TRBD1; clone_size: -; v_call: TRBV14; j_call: TRBJ2-1
cdr3_aa: CASCQDSNYGYTF; cdr3_nt: TGTGCCAGCTGCCAGGACAGTAACTATGGCTACACCTTC; d_call: -; clone_size: -; v_call: TRBV6-1; j_call: TRBJ1-2
cdr3_aa: CASSPNLKKTGAHEQYF; cdr3_nt: TGTGCCAGCAGCCCCAACCTAAAAAAGACAGGGGCCCACGAGCAGTACTTC; d_call: TRBD1; clone_size: -; v_call: TRBV9; j_call: TRBJ2-7
cdr3_aa: CASGLGTVDGELFF; cdr3_nt: TGTGCTAGTGGTCTCGGGACAGTCGACGGGGAGCTGTTTTTT; d_call: TRBD1; clone_size: -; v_call: TRBV12-5; j_call: TRBJ2-2
cdr3_aa: CASKNPQEISSF; cdr3_nt: TGTGCCAGTAAAAATCCCCAAGAGATTAGTTCCTTC; d_call: -; clone_size: -; v_call: TRBV28; j_call: TRBJ2-7
cdr3_aa: CASSTSGPKNIQYF; cdr3_nt: TGTGCCAGCAGCACTTCAGGGCCCAAAAACATTCAGTACTTC; d_call: -; clone_size: few; v_call: TRBV7-2; j_call: TRBJ2-4
cdr3_aa: CASSTDRTYGYTF; cdr3_nt: TGTGCCAGCAGCACCGACAGGACCTATGGCTACACCTTC; d_call: -; clone_size: -; v_call: TRBV14; j_call: TRBJ1-2
cdr3_aa: CASSLAVITDTQYF; cdr3_nt: TGTGCCAGCAGCTTAGCGGTGATCACAGATACGCAGTATTTT; d_call: -; clone_size: -; v_call: TRBV6-5; j_call: TRBJ2-3
cdr3_aa: CASSTDSEAFF; cdr3_nt: TGCGCCAGCAGCACTGACAGTGAAGCTTTCTTT; d_call: -; clone_size: -; v_call: TRBV5-1; j_call: TRBJ1-1
cdr3_aa: CASSSPRGGQLYGNTIYF; cdr3_nt: TGTGCCAGCAGCTCCCCGCGGGGGGGACAGCTTTATGGAAACACCATATATTTT; d_call: TRBD1; clone_size: -; v_call: TRBV9; j_call: TRBJ1-3
cdr3_aa: CASRPDRGLYGYTF; cdr3_nt: TGCGCCAGCAGACCGGACAGGGGGCTCTATGGCTACACCTTC; d_call: TRBD1; clone_size: -; v_call: TRBV5-1; j_call: TRBJ1-2
cdr3_aa: CAWSQDISYEQYF; cdr3_nt: TGTGCCTGGAGCCAGGACATCTCCTACGAGCAGTACTTC; d_call: -; clone_size: -; v_call: TRBV30; j_call: TRBJ2-7
cdr3_aa: CASSTAGGSYNEQFF; cdr3_nt: TGCGCCAGCAGCACAGCGGGAGGGAGTTACAATGAGCAGTTCTTC; d_call: TRBD2; clone_size: -; v_call: TRBV5-1; j_call: TRBJ2-1
cdr3_aa: CASSGAGSDGYTF; cdr3_nt: TGTGCCAGCAGTGGGGCAGGGTCGGATGGCTACACCTTC; d_call: -; clone_size: -; v_call: TRBV27; j_call: TRBJ1-2
cdr3_aa: CASSELLANEQFF; cdr3_nt: TGTGCCAGCAGTGAACTCCTAGCCAATGAGCAGTTCTTC; d_call: -; clone_size: few; v_call: TRBV2; j_call: TRBJ2-1
cdr3_aa: CASSQHTGLAVYEQYF; cdr3_nt: TGTGCCAGCAGCCAACACACCGGACTAGCGGTTTACGAGCAGTACTTC; d_call: TRBD2; clone_size: -; v_call: TRBV14; j_call: TRBJ2-7
cdr3_aa: CASSATGEIGNTIYF; cdr3_nt: TGTGCCAGCAGTGCGACAGGGGAAATTGGAAACACCATATATTTT; d_call: TRBD1; clone_size: -; v_call: TRBV25-1; j_call: TRBJ1-3
cdr3_aa: CASSPGTSGSGGYQETQYF; cdr3_nt: TGTGCCAGCAGTCCCGGGACTAGCGGGAGTGGGGGGTACCAAGAGACCCAGTACTTC; d_call: TRBD2; clone_size: -; v_call: TRBV9; j_call: TRBJ2-5
cdr3_aa: CASSEAGSYGYTF; cdr3_nt: TGCGCCAGCAGTGAGGCAGGGTCCTATGGCTACACCTTC; d_call: -; clone_size: -; v_call: TRBV10-2; j_call: TRBJ1-2
cdr3_aa: CASSKTGGPLAYGYTF; cdr3_nt: TGTGCCAGTAGTAAAACAGGGGGCCCCCTGGCCTATGGCTACACCTTC; d_call: TRBD1; clone_size: -; v_call: TRBV19; j_call: TRBJ1-2
cdr3_aa: CASSLAGQPTPNTGELFF; cdr3_nt: TGTGCCAGCAGCTTGGCGGGACAGCCCACTCCGAACACCGGGGAGCTGTTTTTT; d_call: TRBD1; clone_size: -; v_call: TRBV5-6; j_call: TRBJ2-2
cdr3_aa: CSVRTGVYTEAFF; cdr3_nt: TGCAGCGTCCGGACAGGGGTTTACACTGAAGCTTTCTTT; d_call: TRBD1; clone_size: -; v_call: TRBV29-1; j_call: TRBJ1-1
cdr3_aa: CASRMDRPGGEQYF; cdr3_nt: TGTGCCAGCAGGATGGACCGACCAGGGGGCGAGCAGTACTTC; d_call: TRBD1; clone_size: -; v_call: TRBV6-6; j_call: TRBJ2-7
cdr3_aa: CASSVVQSGEQYF; cdr3_nt: TGTGCCAGCAGCGTAGTTCAGTCGGGGGAGCAGTACTTC; d_call: -; clone_size: -; v_call: TRBV9; j_call: TRBJ2-7
cdr3_aa: CASSWGTSATGEQFF; cdr3_nt: TGTGCCAGCAGCTGGGGGACTAGCGCTACCGGTGAGCAGTTCTTC; d_call: TRBD2; clone_size: -; v_call: TRBV11-2; j_call: TRBJ2-1
cdr3_aa: CASSEARGIQETQYF; cdr3_nt: TGTGCCAGCAGTGAAGCACGGGGGATCCAAGAGACCCAGTACTTC; d_call: -; clone_size: -; v_call: TRBV25-1; j_call: TRBJ2-5
cdr3_aa: CASSPRGGLAETQYF; cdr3_nt: TGTGCCAGCTCACCACGGGGTGGACTAGCGGAGACCCAGTACTTC; d_call: TRBD2; clone_size: -; v_call: TRBV18; j_call: TRBJ2-5
cdr3_aa: CASSLVAEGYNEQFF; cdr3_nt: TGTGCCAGCAGTTTGGTAGCGGAGGGCTACAATGAGCAGTTCTTC; d_call: -; clone_size: -; v_call: TRBV27; j_call: TRBJ2-1
cdr3_aa: CASSYLGQGGEQYF; cdr3_nt: TGTGCCAGCAGTTACCTGGGACAGGGGGGCGAGCAGTACTTC; d_call: TRBD1; clone_size: -; v_call: TRBV6-5; j_call: TRBJ2-7
cdr3_aa: CASRVDSAAYEQYF; cdr3_nt: TGTGCCAGCAGAGTTGATAGCGCTGCGTACGAGCAGTACTTC; d_call: -; clone_size: -; v_call: TRBV5-4; j_call: TRBJ2-7
cdr3_aa: CASRMRGSSYNEQFF; cdr3_nt: TGTGCCAGCAGGATGCGGGGGAGCTCCTACAATGAGCAGTTCTTC; d_call: TRBD2; clone_size: -; v_call: TRBV28; j_call: TRBJ2-1
cdr3_aa: CASSLDLGQPDTEAFF; cdr3_nt: TGTGCCAGCAGCTTAGACCTCGGACAGCCGGACACTGAAGCTTTCTTT; d_call: -; clone_size: once; v_call: TRBV11-2; j_call: TRBJ1-1
cdr3_aa: CASSTMQGGRGNYGYTF; cdr3_nt: TGTGCCAGCAGCACGATGCAAGGGGGCAGGGGTAACTATGGCTACACCTTC; d_call: TRBD1; clone_size: -; v_call: TRBV11-2; j_call: TRBJ1-2
cdr3_aa: CASSTTLDRRTDTQYF; cdr3_nt: TGTGCCAGCAGCACCACCCTAGACAGAAGGACAGATACGCAGTATTTT; d_call: -; clone_size: -; v_call: TRBV7-9; j_call: TRBJ2-3
cdr3_aa: CASSRIRDSYEQYF; cdr3_nt: TGTGCCAGCAGCAGAATTAGGGACAGCTACGAGCAGTACTTC; d_call: TRBD1; clone_size: -; v_call: TRBV27; j_call: TRBJ2-7
cdr3_aa: CASSAGYNEQFF; cdr3_nt: TGCGCCAGCAGTGCGGGGTACAATGAGCAGTTCTTC; d_call: -; clone_size: -; v_call: TRBV10-1; j_call: TRBJ2-1
cdr3_aa: CASSWEGSDTQYF; cdr3_nt: TGTGCCAGCAGCTGGGAGGGTTCAGATACGCAGTATTTT; d_call: TRBD2; clone_size: once; v_call: TRBV7-9; j_call: TRBJ2-3
cdr3_aa: CASSLRRNYGYTF; cdr3_nt: TGTGCCAGTTCTCTGAGGAGGAACTATGGCTACACCTTC; d_call: -; clone_size: -; v_call: TRBV19; j_call: TRBJ1-2
cdr3_aa: CASSPTRGGSDGYTF; cdr3_nt: TGCGCCAGCAGCCCCACGAGAGGGGGATCCGACGGCTACACCTTC; d_call: -; clone_size: -; v_call: TRBV5-1; j_call: TRBJ1-2
cdr3_aa: CASSPGQGGDTQYF; cdr3_nt: TGTGCCAGTAGCCCGGGACAGGGAGGTGATACGCAGTATTTT; d_call: TRBD1; clone_size: -; v_call: TRBV19; j_call: TRBJ2-3
cdr3_aa: CAWSSDRGGNNSPLHF; cdr3_nt: TGTGCCTGGAGTTCAGACAGGGGAGGAAACAATTCACCCCTCCACTTT; d_call: TRBD1; clone_size: -; v_call: TRBV30; j_call: TRBJ1-6
cdr3_aa: CASSKVGTRRGSTDTQYF; cdr3_nt: TGTGCCAGCAGCAAAGTCGGGACTAGAAGGGGGAGCACAGATACGCAGTATTTT; d_call: -; clone_size: -; v_call: TRBV21-1; j_call: TRBJ2-3
cdr3_aa: CASRGDRANTGELFF; cdr3_nt: TGTGCCAGCAGGGGAGACAGGGCGAACACCGGGGAGCTGTTTTTT; d_call: TRBD1; clone_size: -; v_call: TRBV2; j_call: TRBJ2-2
cdr3_aa: CASGLGQGAYEQYF; cdr3_nt: TGTGCTAGTGGTTTAGGACAGGGGGCCTACGAGCAGTACTTC; d_call: TRBD1; clone_size: -; v_call: TRBV12-5; j_call: TRBJ2-7
cdr3_aa: CASSLASRGNEQFF; cdr3_nt: TGTGCCAGCAGCTTAGCGAGCAGGGGCAATGAGCAGTTCTTC; d_call: -; clone_size: -; v_call: TRBV7-6; j_call: TRBJ2-1
cdr3_aa: CASSFLAESSYNEQFF; cdr3_nt: TGTGCCAGCAGTTTTCTAGCGGAGAGCTCCTACAATGAGCAGTTCTTC; d_call: TRBD2; clone_size: -; v_call: TRBV9; j_call: TRBJ2-1
cdr3_aa: CASTSRDKVGEKLFF; cdr3_nt: TGTGCCAGCACCTCCCGGGACAAAGTAGGGGAAAAACTGTTTTTT; d_call: -; clone_size: -; v_call: TRBV28; j_call: TRBJ1-4
cdr3_aa: CASRRLTGVGYEQYF; cdr3_nt: TGTGCCAGCAGACGATTAACAGGGGTCGGCTACGAGCAGTACTTC; d_call: TRBD1; clone_size: -; v_call: TRBV7-9; j_call: TRBJ2-7
cdr3_aa: CASSRLAGGGGKETQYF; cdr3_nt: TGTGCCAGCAGCCGACTAGCGGGAGGGGGGGGTAAAGAGACCCAGTACTTC; d_call: TRBD2; clone_size: -; v_call: TRBV5-4; j_call: TRBJ2-5
cdr3_aa: CASSLDRYNQPQHF; cdr3_nt: TGTGCCAGCTCACTTGACAGGTACAATCAGCCCCAGCATTTT; d_call: -; clone_size: once; v_call: TRBV18; j_call: TRBJ1-5
cdr3_aa: CASSRLNQPQHF; cdr3_nt: TGTGCCAGCAGCCGACTCAATCAGCCCCAGCATTTT; d_call: -; clone_size: -; v_call: TRBV7-8; j_call: TRBJ1-5